Sequencing of this TCR beta chain was carried out in a study of cytomegalovirus exposure and HLA in healthy donors. This clone occurred once. The PCR was carried out with 60 Vbeta primers and 13 Jbeta primers. TCRdb's table, derived via immunoSEQ multiplex PCR, lists solely in-frame clones and lacks some. Here the sample spans about 120,000 clones, over 60% being singletons. The V and J ends lost 3 bases and 4 bases respectively, with 16 bases between them. The CDR3 extends over 15 amino acids. Germline CDR1 reads SGDLS; CDR2 reads YYNGEE. This sequence originates from a man aged 18 to 29 in good health and CMV-seronegative. Sequenced: PBMCs. The chain links TRBV9 to TRBJ1-2; TRBD1 might be the D (5 bases). The CDR3 nucleotides are TGTGCCAGCAGCGGCCCCAAAGGGGAACGCTATGGCTACACCTTC. Translated, it gives CASSGPKGERYGYTF.